The TCR beta chain under discussion was sequenced for a study of T cell changes during pregnancy in multiple sclerosis. The CDR3 is made up of 18 amino acids. Trimming removed 0 bases from V and 0 bases from J, with 18 bases in between. In germline, CDR1 is LGHNA, CDR2 YNFKEQ. Here immunoSEQ multiplex PCR was the method, and the copy in TCRdb shows in-frame clones only, minus some. This table holds roughly 38,000 clones, roughly 87% found once. The specimen comprised CD8+ T cells from peripheral blood mononuclear cells, sampled in the first trimester of pregnancy. V gene TRBV4-2 combines with J gene TRBJ2-7; D is possibly TRBD2 (6 bases). The TCR was taken from a female donor with multiple sclerosis, enrolled in a pregnancy study. CDR3 loop: CASSQDLPSASVSYEQYF. The DNA for the CDR3 is TGTGCCAGCAGCCAAGATCTGCCTAGCGCGTCCGTCTCCTACGAGCAGTACTTC.